A selection of T cell receptor beta chains follows, all from one sample in a study of blood T cells in healthy people across ages. TCRdb re-called the 5' RACE reads through MiXCR, storing one row per CDR3 protein. The sample has hundreds of thousands of distinct CDR3 sequences, around 42% seen once; the top ten hold around 21%. Material: blood. The source of these receptors is a man aged 60 to 69 in good health. The CDR3 runs from the conserved cysteine through the conserved F or W.

j_call	cdr3_length	v_call	cdr3_aa
NA	12	TRBV29-1	CSVVKGLYEQYF
TRBJ1-5	13	TRBV29-1	CSVAQDLQQPQHF
TRBJ2-2	17	TRBV7-9	CASSFRRTGGRTGELFF
TRBJ2-2	16	TRBV4-2	CASSLTGVGSPGELFF
TRBJ2-2	15	TRBV6-2/TRBV6-3	CASSSDRVGNGELFF
TRBJ1-2	13	TRBV12-3/TRBV12-4	CASRSDGPYGYTF
TRBJ1-1	14	TRBV5-1	CASSRVGGDTEAFF
TRBJ2-7	14	TRBV20-1	CSATVPNLVYEQYF
NA	13	TRBV20-1	CSATIGLTGEQYF
TRBJ2-5	14	TRBV7-2	CASSTDFGQETQYF
TRBJ2-3	13	TRBV10-3	CATGLAGTDTQYF
TRBJ2-7	14	TRBV20-1	CSAPRIDRLYEQYF
TRBJ1-2	15	TRBV12-3/TRBV12-4	CASGVGQVANYGYTF
TRBJ2-3	16	TRBV10-3	CAISGETRGLADTQYF
TRBJ2-3	13	TRBV20-1	CSVWTSLADTQYF
TRBJ1-2	13	TRBV12-3/TRBV12-4	CASSKGGAYGYTF
TRBJ1-3	15	TRBV9	CASSPNPNSGNTIYF
TRBJ2-1	15	TRBV7-2	CASSLAQGAYNEQFF
TRBJ1-2	13	TRBV4-3	CASSQRTGKGYTF
TRBJ2-1	15	TRBV20-1	CSARNQEGVGNEQFF
TRBJ2-1	19	TRBV14	CASSQAPLTMRFSYNEQFF
TRBJ2-7	15	TRBV7-9	CASSLGRGLSYEQYF
TRBJ2-5	16	TRBV7-8	CASSPRQNLFQETQYF
TRBJ1-2	15	TRBV4-1	CASSQDHGGADGYTF
TRBJ1-1	13	TRBV3-1	CASSQDREREAFF
TRBJ2-7	15	TRBV6-2/TRBV6-3	CASSYTDRGTYEQYF
TRBJ2-5	14	TRBV5-8	CASSLGVDRETQYF
TRBJ2-2	15	TRBV9	CASTPTGTLTGELFF
TRBJ2-3	16	TRBV7-9	CASSLSKAGGQDTQYF
TRBJ2-1	15	TRBV18	CASSPPRGSYNEQFF
TRBJ2-7	15	TRBV4-2	CASSRTSGPRAQQYF
TRBJ2-7	15	TRBV14	CASSGQALSNYEQYF
NA	15	TRBV3-1	CASSTRTGGESEQYF
TRBJ1-5	15	TRBV7-2	CASSLVGTVVQPQHF
TRBJ2-7	17	TRBV6-2/TRBV6-3	CASSYPTTGLDDCEQYF
TRBJ2-4	12	TRBV3-1	CASSQGQVKTYF
TRBJ2-6	16	TRBV7-9	CASRGLQGSGANVLTF
TRBJ2-5	15	TRBV6-2/TRBV6-3	CASSPYEAGQETQYF
TRBJ2-1	15	TRBV10-3	CAAGGAGTTYNEQFF
TRBJ2-1	15	TRBV7-8	CASSLAGTAYNEQFF
TRBJ1-5	15	TRBV9	CASSEGGYSDQPQHF
TRBJ1-1	15	TRBV28	CASRTPGKRDTEAFF
TRBJ2-1	20	TRBV29-1	CSVEGPGWSHHMGSYNEQFF
TRBJ1-6	16	TRBV6-5	CASSYGGPSYNSPLHF
TRBJ1-5	17	TRBV7-3	CASSLTRGQGMNQPQHF
TRBJ1-2	12	TRBV20-1	CISPRANYGYTF
TRBJ1-1	13	TRBV11-3	CASSLKQNTEAFF
TRBJ2-4	12	TRBV19	CASSRPSRNQYF
TRBJ1-2	19	TRBV4-3	CASSRSDRGQRIGWHGYTF
TRBJ2-7	14	TRBV20-1	CSAFTSGVSYEQYF
TRBJ1-4	16	TRBV4-3	CASSQQTYRPNEKLFF
TRBJ2-1	15	TRBV6-4	CASSDATGGRDEQFF
TRBJ2-7	16	TRBV14	CASSQGDNAVAYEQYF
TRBJ2-6	15	TRBV20-1	CSARKTVSGANVLTF
TRBJ2-7	16	TRBV5-1	CASSYSGTGGSYEQYF
TRBJ2-1	16	TRBV12-3/TRBV12-4	CASSPLVGGSYNEQFF
NA	13	TRBV3-1	CASIVDRSDEQYF
TRBJ1-4	18	TRBV7-9	CASSSPGQERRREEKLFF